This T cell receptor (beta chain) was sequenced in a study of blood T cell repertoires in COVID-19. Study-level information: COVID-19 samples, acute and convalescent, were from the United States, Italy and Spain. T cells, B-cell-depleted T cells, or PBMCs supplied cDNA or gDNA.

The authors' processing: Nucleated cell number was recorded as an estimate derived from reference gene primer amplification. Sequenced by immunoSEQ multiplex PCR; TCRdb stores in-frame clones only, minus some. V and J calls and clone size are given by that table; D and trimming were obtained from the DNA. The sample carries tens of thousands of clones, over 70% recorded once. V dropped 0 bases and J dropped 5 bases, with 7 bases sitting between them. Germline V gene data show CDR1 as SGHRS and CDR2 as YFSETQ. The CDR3 length is 13 residues. Source material: peripheral blood. The chain employs TRBV5-1 and TRBJ2-3; D gene ambiguous. The TCR was taken from a woman in her 70s with acute or convalescent COVID-19. The CDR3 DNA sequence: TGCGCCAGCAGCTTGGCTACCAAAGATACGCAGTATTTT. It is translated as CASSLATKDTQYF.